These 16 T cell receptor beta chains came from one sample sequenced in a study of blood T cell repertoires in COVID-19. Using immunoSEQ multiplex PCR, the repertoire was profiled, and TCRdb retains in-frame clones only, with some absent. The table has some 130,000 clones, about 76% seen once. Input material: peripheral blood. All receptors derive from an elderly man with acute or convalescent COVID-19.

V usage is TRBV6-5 and J usage is TRBJ1-6; D remains unclear. The ends were cut back, 0 bases at V and 10 bases at J, with 10 bases in the middle. The CDR3 covers 14 residues. The germline CDR1 and CDR2 sequences are MNHEY and SVGAGI. The DNA of the CDR3 is TGTGCCAGCAGTTACTCCGGGATAAACTCACCCCTCCACTTT. Its protein product is CASSYSGINSPLHF.

The chain combines TRBV6-2 or TRBV6-3 with TRBJ2-3; D is possibly TRBD2 (5 bases). Germline-derived CDR1 and CDR2 are MNHEY and SVGEGT. The length of the CDR3 is 12 residues. V was shortened by 5 bases and J by 6 bases, with 9 bases between the two germline ends. The chain's CDR3 is CASSPTKDTQYF. CDR3 nucleotides: TGTGCCAGCAGTCCGACTAAGGATACGCAGTATTTT.

This chain uses TRBV18 with TRBJ1-2, with D perhaps TRBD1 (5 bases). CDR3 length: 14 residues. The germline CDR1 and CDR2 sequences are KGHSH and LQKENI. The V gene lost 8 bases and the J gene lost 2 bases, with 15 bases spanning the gap. CDR3: CASTQGGGNYGYTF. The CDR3 region has the DNA TGTGCCAGCACCCAGGGTGGCGGCAACTATGGCTACACCTTC.

This rearrangement joins TRBV2 to TRBJ2-3, with a weak D call TRBD1 (5 bases). V gave up 5 bases and J gave up 1 base, with 16 bases separating them. The CDR3 is 16 residues long. Germline V gives CDR1 SNHLY, CDR2 FYNNEI. The CDR3 protein is CASSNTGNRGTDTQYF. CDR3 bases: TGTGCCAGCAGTAACACAGGTAACCGGGGCACAGATACGCAGTATTTT.

The V call is TRBV2, the J call TRBJ1-6; TRBD1 is a possible D gene (5 bases). Germline CDR1 is SNHLY and CDR2 is FYNNEI. Trimming removed 7 bases at V and 7 bases at J, with 14 bases between. The CDR3 runs 14 residues. CDR3 amino acids: CASNRQGTNSPLHF. The CDR3 DNA reads TGTGCCAGCAACCGGCAGGGAACCAATTCACCCCTCCACTTT.

The chain couples TRBV10-3 to TRBJ2-1, with 11 positions matching TRBD2. The CDR3 covers 18 residues. Germline CDR1 and CDR2: ENHRY and SYGVKD. With 3 bases clipped from V and 6 bases from J, the junction kept 13 bases outside the gene matches. Written as DNA, the CDR3 is TGTGCCATCAGTGATTTCGCTCGGGCTAGCGGGGGGCCCAATGAGCAGTTCTTC. Residues: CAISDFARASGGPNEQFF.

CDR3 loop: CASSLGSGGGDTQYF. The CDR3 nucleotides read TGTGCCAGCAGCTTAGGGAGCGGGGGGGGAGATACGCAGTATTTT. The genes are TRBV7-8 and TRBJ2-3, with 10 bases that match TRBD2. Germline V gives CDR1 SGHVS, CDR2 FQNEAQ. CDR3 length: 15 residues. Germline trimming cut 1 base from V and 5 bases from J; bases unmatched to any gene: 3. Combining the CDR3 with reference TRBV7-8 and TRBJ2-3 gives the whole variable domain GAGVSQSPRYKVAKRGQDVALRCDPISGHVSLFWYQQALGQGPEFLTYFQNEAQLDKSGLPSDRFFAERPEGSVSTLKIQRTQQEDSAVYLCASSLGSGGGDTQYFGPGTRLTVL.

This sequence joins TRBV24-1 and TRBJ2-3; TRBD2 is a possible D gene (6 bases). Trimming took 2 bases from V and 2 from J, leaving 16 bases between them. CDR3 length equals 17 residues. Germline V gene sequence: CDR1 KGHDR, CDR2 SFDVKD. The CDR3 reads CATSDYRRGGATDTQYF. The DNA for the CDR3 is TGTGCCACCAGTGATTATCGAAGAGGAGGGGCCACAGATACGCAGTATTTT.

The chain links TRBV23-1 to TRBJ1-2; D might be TRBD1 (6 bases). TRBV23-1 is an ORF for which the function is uncertain. V was trimmed by 4 bases and J by 7 bases, leaving 13 bases between them. The CDR3 loop spans 13 amino acids. CDR3 loop: CASSPGGCGGYTF. The DNA of the CDR3 is TGCGCCAGCAGTCCTGGGGGCTGTGGTGGCTACACCTTC.

V and J are TRBV19 and TRBJ2-7; the D gene is possibly TRBD1 (6 bases). V lost 4 bases and J 3 bases, leaving 16 bases between the germline ends. The CDR3 totals 15 residues. Germline V CDR1 and CDR2: LNHDA, SQIVND (reference sequence). The CDR3 nucleotides are TGTGCCAGTAGTAGGATCGAAGGACAGAGCTACGAGCAGTACTTC. The encoded protein is CASSRIEGQSYEQYF.

The chain has TRBV9 and TRBJ2-1; perhaps TRBD2 as D (5 bases). V was trimmed by 0 bases and J by 10 bases, leaving 17 bases between them. CDR1 is SGDLS, CDR2 YYNGEE, per germline. This CDR3 has 15 residues. The CDR3: CASSVGLGSEEEQFF. CDR3 DNA: TGTGCCAGCAGCGTAGGTTTAGGGAGCGAGGAGGAGCAGTTCTTC.

This sequence joins TRBV28 and TRBJ1-5; D unresolved. The CDR3 is 15 residues long. Germline-derived CDR1 and CDR2 are MDHEN and SYDVKM. V was shortened by 8 bases and J by 2 bases, with 16 bases between the two germline ends. CDR3: CASGAGSGGNQPQHF. CDR3 nucleotides: TGTGCCAGCGGCGCAGGTTCCGGGGGCAATCAGCCCCAGCATTTT.

The rearrangement uses TRBV5-4 and TRBJ2-5; 10 bases agree with TRBD2. Germline trimming cut 8 bases from V and 2 bases from J; bases unmatched to any gene: 9. CDR3 size: 15 residues. Germline CDR1 reads SGHNT; CDR2 reads YYREEE (reference sequence). The CDR3 DNA sequence: TGTGCCAGTCGAGCGGGAGGGACAGGACAAGAGACCCAGTACTTC. It is translated as CASRAGGTGQETQYF.

The chain combines TRBV7-9 with TRBJ2-7; TRBD1 is a possible D gene (6 bases). V was clipped by 5 bases and J by 3 bases, with 14 bases between them. The germline V gene encodes CDR1 SEHNR and CDR2 FQNEAQ (reference sequence). This CDR3 spans 14 amino acids. CDR3 in DNA: TGTGCCAGCAGCACCAAGGACAGTTTCTACGAGCAGTACTTC. Translated, it gives CASSTKDSFYEQYF.

The chain couples TRBV2 to TRBJ1-6; no definite D call. Germline-derived CDR1 and CDR2 are SNHLY and FYNNEI. With 4 bases removed from V and 7 bases from J, the gap between germline ends came to 8 bases. The CDR3 is 13 residues long. The CDR3 DNA sequence: TGTGCCAGCAGTGCGAGGGTGAATTCACCCCTCCACTTT. Translating gives CASSARVNSPLHF.

As to this clone: The identical CDR3 is also encoded by other nucleotide sequences in the sample. The CDR3 bases are TGCAGTGCTAGGGACAGAGACGAGCAGTACTTC. Its translation: CSARDRDEQYF. The rearrangement uses TRBV20-1 and TRBJ2-7; maybe TRBD1 (6 bases). V lost 3 bases to trimming and J lost 5 bases, with 8 bases between them. CDR1 DFQATT and CDR2 SNEGSKA come from the germline V gene (reference sequence). The CDR3 spans 11 residues.